These 5 T cell receptor beta chains came from one sample sequenced in a study of T cells in localized non-small cell lung cancer. Clones were sequenced by immunoSEQ multiplex PCR, and TCRdb holds only the in-frame ones, with some missing. The sample shows some 1,100 clones, more than 20% of them seen only once. This material consisted of normal lung tissue next to the tumor, taken before any cancer treatment. The receptors were sampled from a male donor at least 60 years old with stage III lung adenocarcinoma.

This clone is judged medium-sized. The chain carries TRBV6-8 and TRBJ2-7; D call uncertain. Trimming stripped 5 bases from V and 3 bases from J, with 17 bases between. Looked up from germline, CDR1 is MNHGY and CDR2 is SAAAGT. The CDR3 has 15 residues. The DNA of the CDR3 is TGTGCCAGCAGTCCTGGGTTTTCCCGTCACTACGAGCAGTACTTC. As protein: CASSPGFSRHYEQYF.

The J gene is TRBJ2-4, the V gene TRBV11-3; a weak D match, TRBD2 (6 bases). V was trimmed by 1 base and J by 1 base, leaving 8 bases between them. Germline CDR1 SGHNT, CDR2 YENEEA. The CDR3 runs to 15 residues. CDR3 amino acids: CASSLVGGAKNIQYF. The CDR3, as DNA: TGTGCCAGCAGCTTAGTCGGAGGGGCCAAAAACATTCAGTACTTC.

The chain joins TRBV4-1 to TRBJ2-4; 12 bases align to TRBD1. The CDR3 loop spans 16 amino acids. V trimming: 4 bases; J trimming: 5 bases; junction bases outside the gene matches: 6. Germline V CDR1 and CDR2: MGHRA, YSYEKL. The CDR3 spells CASSLRDRGRENIQYF. The CDR3 DNA reads as TGCGCCAGCAGCCTCCGGGACAGGGGGCGAGAAAACATTCAGTACTTC.

This clone was detected a few times. The chain is built from TRBV6-8 and TRBJ2-7; 10 bases are a match to TRBD1. The J segment lost 4 bases and the V segment lost 6 bases, leaving 9 bases of the junction unmatched. CDR3 length equals 15 residues. CDR1 MNHGY and CDR2 SAAAGT come from the germline V gene. The DNA for the CDR3 is TGTGCCAGCAGCCAATCGACAGGGGGCCTGTACGAGCAGTACTTC. Amino acids: CASSQSTGGLYEQYF.

This rearrangement joins TRBV18 to TRBJ2-2, with TRBD2 identical over 9 bases. Trimming removed 2 bases from V and 3 bases from J; junction bases left unmatched: 4. Germline V CDR1 and CDR2: KGHSH, LQKENI. This CDR3 spans 16 amino acids. The CDR3 DNA sequence: TGTGCCAGCTCACCAACCCCTAGCGGGGACACCGGGGAGCTGTTTTTT. Translation gives CASSPTPSGDTGELFF.